The 8 T cell receptor beta chains below were found in one sample sequenced in a study of blood T cell repertoires in COVID-19. Sequencing used immunoSEQ multiplex PCR; TCRdb keeps in-frame clones, though not all of them. The repertoire holds about half a million clones, with roughly 87% as singletons. The specimen sequenced was peripheral blood. Receptor source: a young man with COVID-19, enrolled during active disease.

The rearrangement uses TRBV15 and TRBJ2-1, with 8 bases identical to TRBD2. The germline V gene has CDR1 LNHNV and CDR2 YYDKDF (reference sequence). Unmatched junction bases numbered 8, after V lost 0 bases and J lost 7 bases. The CDR3 contains 16 residues. CDR3 loop: CATSRERSGRGNEQFF. In DNA form, the CDR3 reads TGTGCCACCAGCAGAGAGAGGAGCGGGAGAGGGAATGAGCAGTTCTTC.

J is TRBJ1-6 and V is TRBV7-9; 9 bases match TRBD1. This CDR3 region has 15 residues. With 4 bases clipped from V and 10 bases from J, the junction kept 8 bases outside the gene matches. CDR1 is SEHNR and CDR2 is FQNEAQ in the germline V gene (reference sequence). The CDR3 loop reads CASSSGTGTRSPLHF. The CDR3 DNA sequence: TGTGCCAGCAGCTCCGGGACAGGGACACGGTCACCCCTCCACTTT.

This sequence joins TRBV6-4 and TRBJ2-1; possibly TRBD2 for D (6 bases). The CDR3 sequence is 14 residues long. Germline V gene data show CDR1 as MRHNA and CDR2 as SNTAGT. The V and J ends lost 2 bases and 8 bases respectively, with 13 bases between them. The CDR3 DNA is TGTGCCAGCAGTGACCGGCGGGGAGGCGATGAGCAGTTCTTC. It translates to CASSDRRGGDEQFF.

The chain links TRBV29-1 to TRBJ2-7, with 9 bases fitting TRBD1. This CDR3 comprises 13 residues. The trim removed 6 bases at V and 3 bases at J, leaving 6 bases unmatched. Germline CDR1 is SQVTM and CDR2 is ANQGSEA. The CDR3 sequence: CSVDRGKDYEQYF. The CDR3 DNA reads TGCAGCGTGGACAGGGGAAAGGACTACGAGCAGTACTTC.

This chain links TRBV7-9 with TRBJ2-1; 9 nucleotides match TRBD2. Looked up from germline, CDR1 is SEHNR and CDR2 is FQNEAQ (reference sequence). The V gene end was trimmed by 5 bases and the J gene end by 8 bases; junction bases not matched to a gene: 13. The CDR3 sequence is 16 residues long. The CDR3 DNA sequence: TGTGCCAGCAGCGCGAACGGGACTAGCATAACGCATGAGCAGTTCTTC. Translation: CASSANGTSITHEQFF.

The rearrangement links TRBV19 to TRBJ2-2, with TRBD2 as a possible D gene (7 bases). V lost 3 bases and J 1 base, leaving 18 bases between the germline ends. Germline lookup yields CDR1 LNHDA and CDR2 SQIVND (reference sequence). The CDR3 extends over 18 amino acids. The CDR3 nucleotides read TGTGCCAGTAGTATCCCCAGTGGCGGGGGCGTGAACACCGGGGAGCTGTTTTTT. This translates into CASSIPSGGGVNTGELFF.

The rearrangement uses TRBV6-5 and TRBJ1-4; no reliable D call. V lost 8 bases and J 2 bases, leaving 15 bases between the germline ends. Per germline, CDR1 MNHEY and CDR2 SVGAGI. The CDR3 consists of 15 residues. The DNA for the CDR3 is TGTGCCAGCCGTACACCCGGGGTTACTAATGAAAAACTGTTTTTT. It yields the protein CASRTPGVTNEKLFF.

V usage is TRBV7-9 and J usage is TRBJ2-1; 7 bases agree with TRBD2. This CDR3 has 13 amino acids. Unmatched junction bases numbered 7, after V lost 5 bases and J lost 9 bases. CDR1 is SEHNR, CDR2 FQNEAQ, per germline (reference sequence). DNA of the CDR3: TGTGCCAGCAGCCCGGCTAGCGGAGCTGAGCAGTTCTTC. Its protein product is CASSPASGAEQFF.